Below are 21 T cell receptor beta chains sequenced from a single sample in a study of regulatory T cells in long-lasting Graves disease. CDR3 regions were amplified by Arm-PCR using iRepertoire HTBI primers to build TCR beta libraries. TCRdb recomputed calls from the multiplex PCR reads with MiXCR, one row per CDR3 protein. The table includes about 400,000 distinct CDR3 sequences, roughly 20% detected once. Time point given: persistent/refractory GD, antithyroid drugs over 5 years with positive TRAb. There was RNA extracted from PBMCs, and the TCR library was made from it. The sample here was peripheral blood mononuclear cells (PBMCs), taken when the disease was refractory, from a patient treated with antithyroid drugs. The receptor source for this set is a female donor with Graves disease.

This clonotype was detected ten times or more. The chain recombines TRBV6-2 or TRBV6-3 with TRBJ2-7; D not certain. In germline, CDR1 is MNHEY, CDR2 SVGEGT. Trimming stripped 2 bases from V and 2 bases from J, with 7 bases between. The CDR3 spans 13 residues. This chain's CDR3 is CASSYNSPYEQYF. DNA for the CDR3: TGTGCCAGCAGTTACAACAGTCCCTACGAGCAGTACTTC.

A note on this clonotype: A much larger clonotype is one base distant, so this may be a read error. The chain links TRBV2 to TRBJ1-1; D uncertain. The CDR3 sequence is 12 residues long. Per the germline V gene, CDR1 is SNHLY and CDR2 is FYNNEI. The CDR3 DNA reads as TGTGCCAGCAGTGCTTCTGGAGCTGAAGCTTCCTTT. Translation: CASSASGAEASF.

This clonotype showed up many times. V and J are TRBV12-5 and TRBJ2-5; 7 nucleotides match TRBD2. Germline V gene data show CDR1 as LGHNT and CDR2 as FRNRAP. V gave up 3 bases and J gave up 3 bases; unmatched junction bases: 13. The length of the CDR3 is 17 residues. This CDR3 reads CASGFRPITSEKETQYF. The CDR3 coding sequence is TGTGCTAGTGGTTTCCGCCCGATCACTAGCGAGAAAGAGACCCAGTACTTC.

This clonotype was detected a few times. The V and J genes are TRBV5-6 and TRBJ2-1; D call uncertain. The V gene lost 2 bases and the J gene lost 3 bases, with 6 bases spanning the gap. There are 13 residues in the CDR3. Germline CDR1 is SGHDT and CDR2 is YYEEEE. The CDR3 loop reads CASSLTNYNEQFF. The DNA for the CDR3 is TGTGCCAGCAGCTTAACCAACTACAATGAGCAGTTCTTC.

This clonotype was picked up many times. This chain connects TRBV2 to TRBJ2-5, with TRBD1 matching over 7 bases. With V trimmed by 8 bases and J by 5 bases, 8 bases remained unmatched. Germline CDR1 is SNHLY and CDR2 is FYNNEI. The CDR3 totals 13 residues. CDR3 protein: CASHTGDGETQYF. The CDR3 region has the DNA TGTGCCAGCCATACAGGGGACGGGGAGACCCAGTACTTC.

This clonotype was observed at least ten times. The V and J genes are TRBV28 and TRBJ2-5; D gene unclear. Germline V gives CDR1 MDHEN, CDR2 SYDVKM. V was clipped by 6 bases and J by 5 bases, with 22 bases between them. This CDR3 region has 16 residues. CDR3 amino acids: CASSLGQVSVGETQYF. Written as DNA, the CDR3 is TGTGCCAGCAGCCTAGGGCAGGTATCGGTAGGGGAGACCCAGTACTTC.

This clonotype was found a few times. The V gene is TRBV27, the J gene TRBJ2-2; possibly TRBD2 for D (6 bases). CDR1 is MNHEY, CDR2 SMNVEV, per germline (reference sequence). V was pared by 3 bases and J by 5 bases, with 16 bases between. The length of the CDR3 is 16 residues. The CDR3 region is CASSFRASVLTGELFF. DNA for the CDR3: TGTGCCAGCAGTTTCAGGGCTAGCGTCCTGACCGGGGAGCTGTTTTTT.

This rearrangement joins TRBV7-2 to TRBJ2-5; 9 bases agree with TRBD1. CDR1 SGHTA and CDR2 FQGNSA come from the germline V gene. V was pared by 1 base and J by 2 bases, with 8 bases of the junction left unmatched. The length of the CDR3 is 17 residues. CDR3 sequence (DNA): TGTGCCAGCAGCTTAGTAGAACAGGGGGCTGGGCAAGAGACCCAGTACTTC. This codes for CASSLVEQGAGQETQYF.

With regard to this clonotype: A much more abundant neighbour one base away suggests this may be a read error. V and J are TRBV6-5 and TRBJ2-7; no clear D gene. Trimming took 4 bases from V and 2 from J, leaving 6 bases between them. The CDR3 is 12 residues long. Per germline, CDR1 MNHEY and CDR2 SVGAGI. DNA for the CDR3: TGTGCCAGCAGTTCCTCGACCTACGAGCAGTACTTC. Protein sequence: CASSSSTYEQYF.

This clonotype has more than one count but fewer than ten. The rearrangement uses TRBV20-1 and TRBJ2-7, with D maybe TRBD2 (5 bases). CDR1 and CDR2 (germline): DFQATT, SNEGSKA (reference sequence). The ends were cut back, 2 bases at V and 4 bases at J, with 15 bases in the middle. The CDR3 contains 14 residues. The CDR3 bases are TGCAGTGCTAGATCCCCCTCCCTAGCATACGAGCAGTACTTC. This gives the protein CSARSPSLAYEQYF.

This clonotype was found many times. The genes are TRBV7-2 and TRBJ1-5; D is ambiguous. CDR3 size: 13 residues. The germline V gene has CDR1 SGHTA and CDR2 FQGNSA. V was trimmed by 2 bases and J by 5 bases, leaving 7 bases between them. The CDR3 nucleotides are TGTGCCAGCAGCTTATGGGGAGATCAGCCCCAGCATTTT. Translating it yields CASSLWGDQPQHF.

This chain connects TRBV14 to TRBJ2-7; D remains unclear. V gave up 5 bases and J gave up 5 bases, with 16 bases separating them. CDR3 size: 14 residues. From germline, CDR1 is SGHDN and CDR2 FVKESK. The CDR3 protein is CASSGHAAPHEQYF. DNA for the CDR3: TGTGCCAGCAGCGGTCATGCGGCCCCCCACGAGCAGTACTTC.

This clonotype was picked up many times. This CDR3 reads CASSRQVSNTEAFF. In nucleotides, the CDR3 is TGTGCCAGCAGTCGACAGGTCTCGAACACTGAAGCTTTCTTT. The chain joins TRBV6-1 to TRBJ1-1; D possibly corresponds to TRBD1 (6 bases). Germline V gives CDR1 MNHNS, CDR2 SASEGT. V gave up 5 bases and J gave up 1 base, with 11 bases separating them. This CDR3 region has 14 residues.

The chain has TRBV27 and TRBJ2-2, with D perhaps TRBD1 (6 bases). The germline V and J ends were trimmed by 5 bases and 7 bases, with 17 bases remaining between them. This CDR3 has 15 residues. The germline V gene has CDR1 MNHEY and CDR2 SMNVEV (reference sequence). The CDR3 nucleotides are TGTGCCAGCAGTAAAGACAGGATAGGTGACGGGGAGCTGTTTTTT. Its protein is CASSKDRIGDGELFF.

V is TRBV6-2 or TRBV6-3 and J is TRBJ2-7; TRBD1 might be the D (5 bases). The V end was cut by 5 bases, the J end by 3 bases, with 17 bases between. The germline CDR1 and CDR2 sequences are MNHEY and SVGEGT. This CDR3 has 15 amino acids. The CDR3 is CASSELDRTFYEQYF. For the CDR3, the DNA is TGTGCCAGCAGTGAACTTGACAGAACCTTCTACGAGCAGTACTTC.

This clonotype has ten or more counts. The rearrangement uses TRBV12-3 or TRBV12-4 and TRBJ1-1; TRBD1 agrees at 7 bases. V lost 3 bases to trimming and J lost 5 bases; unmatched junction nucleotides: 6. The CDR3 loop spans 14 amino acids. DNA of the CDR3: TGTGCCAGCAGTTTGACAGGGATGAGGACTGAAGCTTTCTTT. Its protein is CASSLTGMRTEAFF.

In this sample, this clonotype turned up many times. V is TRBV7-9 and J is TRBJ2-5; 10 nucleotides line up with TRBD2. V shed 5 bases, J shed 2 bases, and the junction held 8 bases outside the gene matches. This CDR3 comprises 16 residues. Per the germline V gene, CDR1 is SEHNR and CDR2 is FQNEAQ (reference sequence). Here the CDR3 DNA reads TGTGCCAGCAGCCCAACATTAGCGGGGGGACAAGAGACCCAGTACTTC. Translating it yields CASSPTLAGGQETQYF.

The V call is TRBV27, the J call TRBJ1-1, with D hard to call. The CDR3 totals 15 residues. Trimming removed 2 bases from V and 1 base from J, with 11 bases in between. Germline assignment: CDR1 MNHEY and CDR2 SMNVEV (reference sequence). This CDR3 is CASSLGSTKNTEAFF. Written as DNA, the CDR3 is TGTGCCAGCAGTTTAGGGTCCACGAAGAACACTGAAGCTTTCTTT.

This clonotype was picked up a small number of times. The CDR3 sequence is CSVGQGQQPQHF. For the CDR3, the DNA is TGCAGCGTAGGACAGGGTCAACAGCCCCAGCATTTT. The chain has TRBV29-1 and TRBJ1-5; 8 nucleotides line up with TRBD1. The CDR3 totals 12 residues. J was trimmed by 7 bases and V by 6 bases; bases with no gene match: 5. CDR1 SQVTM and CDR2 ANQGSEA come from the germline V gene.

The sample holds many counts of this clonotype. The rearrangement links TRBV28 to TRBJ2-7; 13 bases are a match to TRBD2. The CDR3 extends over 17 amino acids. Per the germline V gene, CDR1 is MDHEN and CDR2 is SYDVKM. The V gene end was trimmed by 5 bases and the J gene end by 4 bases; junction bases not matched to a gene: 11. CDR3 in amino acids: CASSGGLAGVPRYEQYF. In DNA, the CDR3 is TGTGCCAGCAGTGGAGGACTAGCGGGAGTCCCAAGGTACGAGCAGTACTTC. The variable domain in full, with the rest retrieved from reference TRBV28 and TRBJ2-7, is DVKVTQSSRYLVKRTGEKVFLECVQDMDHENMFWYRQDPGLGLRLIYFSYDVKMKEKGDIPEGYSVSREKKERFSLILESASTNQTSMYLCASSGGLAGVPRYEQYFGPGTRLTVT.

As to this clonotype: A clone one base away is much larger, so this may be a read error. V gene TRBV7-9 combines with J gene TRBJ2-5; 10 bases agree with TRBD1. CDR1 SEHNR and CDR2 FQNEAQ come from the germline V gene (reference sequence). This CDR3 is 17 amino acids long. CDR3: CVSSFDGTGVGPQTQYF. The CDR3 DNA reads as TGTGTCAGCAGCTTCGACGGGACAGGGGTAGGTCCCCAGACCCAGTACTTC.